These 12 T cell receptor beta chains came from one sample sequenced in a study of T cell responses to AZD1222 COVID-19 vaccine. The data were produced by immunoSEQ multiplex PCR, yet TCRdb's version contains in-frame clones alone and is incomplete. Among approximately 260,000 clones listed, about 92% were seen once. The sample in question was peripheral blood, obtained on day 0 of AZD1222 vaccination. The receptors were gathered from an adult in good health.

In DNA form, the CDR3 reads TGTGCCAGCAGCTGGAGCGACCAAGAGACCCAGTACTTC. It yields the protein CASSWSDQETQYF. V and J are TRBV11-2 and TRBJ2-5; no definite D call. The CDR3 covers 13 residues. Germline V gene sequence: CDR1 SGHAT, CDR2 FQNNGV. Trimming took 4 bases from V and 0 from J, leaving 6 bases between them.

V usage is TRBV29-1 and J usage is TRBJ2-7, with D perhaps matching TRBD1 (6 bases). The CDR3 consists of 14 residues. CDR1 is SQVTM, CDR2 ANQGSEA, per germline. V was shortened by 3 bases and J by 4 bases, with 16 bases between the two germline ends. Here the CDR3 reads CSVELQGSRYEQYF. The CDR3 nucleotides are TGCAGCGTTGAGTTGCAGGGGTCTAGGTACGAGCAGTACTTC.

The chain is built from TRBV28 and TRBJ1-1, with 7 bases fitting TRBD1. The V segment lost 5 bases and the J segment 10 bases; nucleotides outside the gene matches: 10. Germline V gives CDR1 MDHEN, CDR2 SYDVKM. The CDR3 sequence is 13 residues long. CDR3 region: CASSPLDREAAFF. CDR3 DNA: TGTGCCAGCAGTCCCCTCGACAGGGAGGCAGCTTTCTTT.

The chain links TRBV7-6 to TRBJ1-5, with D uncertain. The V gene lost 2 bases and the J gene lost 2 bases, with 7 bases spanning the gap. The germline gives CDR1 SGHVS, CDR2 FNYEAQ. There are 14 residues in the CDR3. The DNA for the CDR3 is TGTGCCAGCAGCTTAAATGACCGCAATCAGCCCCAGCATTTT. This sequence encodes CASSLNDRNQPQHF.

The CDR3 region is CASSLEGAMNTEAFF. The DNA for the CDR3 is TGTGCCAGCAGCTTGGAGGGGGCAATGAACACTGAAGCTTTCTTT. The chain links TRBV5-4 to TRBJ1-1; 7 bases match TRBD1. J gave up 0 bases and V 0 bases, and 2 bases lay outside the gene matches. This CDR3 is built from 15 residues. Germline V gene sequence: CDR1 SGHNT, CDR2 YYREEE (reference sequence).

The rearrangement links TRBV2 to TRBJ2-7, with D perhaps TRBD2 (6 bases). V was trimmed by 8 bases and J by 0 bases, leaving 14 bases between them. The CDR3 loop spans 14 amino acids. The germline V gene encodes CDR1 SNHLY and CDR2 FYNNEI. The CDR3, as DNA: TGTGCCAGCCAGGGACGGGAGAGCTCCTACGAGCAGTACTTC. Its translation is CASQGRESSYEQYF.

The chain recombines TRBV4-1 with TRBJ2-1; 12 positions agree with TRBD2. The ends lost 0 bases at V and 7 bases at J; junction bases unmatched: 10. The CDR3 has 18 residues. Germline values: CDR1 MGHRA, CDR2 YSYEKL. The CDR3 loop is CASSQEGASGGAFNEQFF. The CDR3 nucleotides read TGCGCCAGCAGCCAAGAGGGGGCTAGCGGGGGGGCCTTTAATGAGCAGTTCTTC.

J is TRBJ2-7 and V is TRBV7-9, with D unresolved. Trimming shortened V by 5 bases and J by 9 bases, and 11 bases separated the two germline ends. Germline values: CDR1 SEHNR, CDR2 FQNEAQ (reference sequence). This CDR3 spans 11 amino acids. The CDR3 reads CASSPDGGQYF. The CDR3 region has the DNA TGTGCCAGCAGCCCGGACGGTGGGCAGTACTTC.

The chain recombines TRBV28 with TRBJ1-2; no clear D gene. V was shortened by 5 bases and J by 8 bases, with 12 bases between the two germline ends. The germline V gene encodes CDR1 MDHEN and CDR2 SYDVKM. The CDR3 is 12 amino acids. CDR3 coding DNA: TGTGCCAGCAGTATCCCGGGAAACGGCTACACCTTC. Its translation is CASSIPGNGYTF.

The rearrangement uses TRBV5-4 and TRBJ1-5, with D perhaps matching TRBD1 (5 bases). V was clipped by 5 bases and J by 9 bases, with 15 bases between them. Looked up from germline, CDR1 is SGHNT and CDR2 is YYREEE (reference sequence). The CDR3 runs to 13 residues. The CDR3 DNA reads TGTGCCAGCAGGCCGGACAAGTTAGGGCCCCAGCATTTT. It is translated as CASRPDKLGPQHF.

V and J are TRBV2 and TRBJ2-7; 9 bases agree with TRBD2. J gave up 3 bases and V 6 bases, and 6 bases lay outside the gene matches. The CDR3 extends over 14 amino acids. The germline CDR1 and CDR2 sequences are SNHLY and FYNNEI. CDR3 nucleotides: TGTGCCAGCAGGAGGCTAGCGGGGAGCTACGAGCAGTACTTC. Its translation: CASRRLAGSYEQYF. The variable domain in full, with the rest retrieved from reference TRBV2 and TRBJ2-7, is EPEVTQTPSHQVTQMGQEVILRCVPISNHLYFYWYRQILGQKVEFLVSFYNNEISEKSEIFDDQFSVERPDGSNFTLKIRSTKLEDSAMYFCASRRLAGSYEQYFGPGTRLTVT.

The rearrangement links TRBV20-1 to TRBJ1-1, with D possibly matching TRBD1 (6 bases). Germline CDR1 DFQATT, CDR2 SNEGSKA (reference sequence). The CDR3 is 13 residues long. Trimming pared 3 bases from V and 4 bases from J, leaving 12 bases between. The CDR3 is CSASGGAGTEAFF. Here the CDR3 DNA reads TGCAGTGCTAGTGGGGGGGCGGGCACTGAAGCTTTCTTT.